A single sample is the source of the 5 T cell receptor beta chains below, sequenced in a study of blood T cell repertoires in COVID-19. Sequenced by immunoSEQ multiplex PCR; TCRdb stores in-frame clones only, minus some. Counted here are about 150,000 clones, roughly 88% occurring once; the ten biggest clones make up less than 3%. Material for sequencing was peripheral blood. These receptors were collected from a woman aged 55-69 years with acute or convalescent COVID-19.

This clone was counted a few times. This chain uses TRBV30 with TRBJ2-3, with TRBD2 as a possible D gene (6 bases). Trimming took 0 bases from V and 4 from J, leaving 8 bases between them. The CDR3 spans 13 residues. Germline CDR1 GTSNPN, CDR2 SVGIG (reference sequence). The CDR3 DNA is TGTGCCTGGAGTGTCCGCGGGGCAGATACGCAGTATTTT. This codes for CAWSVRGADTQYF.

This clone was seen a single time. The V call is TRBV7-8, the J call TRBJ2-3; 9 bases align to TRBD1. This CDR3 region has 15 residues. V shed 5 bases and J 4 bases; nucleotides not matched to a gene: 7. Germline V gives CDR1 SGHVS, CDR2 FQNEAQ. This CDR3 reads CASSKGQGRADTQYF. DNA of the CDR3: TGTGCCAGCAGCAAAGGACAGGGGCGGGCAGATACGCAGTATTTT.

The V call is TRBV9, the J call TRBJ2-5; perhaps TRBD2 as D (5 bases). This CDR3 is 16 amino acids long. Germline V gives CDR1 SGDLS, CDR2 YYNGEE. V was clipped by 4 bases and J by 7 bases, with 23 bases between them. CDR3 DNA: TGTGCCAGCAGCCCCTTACCGGGGTCTAGAAAGGGGACCCAGTACTTC. It yields the protein CASSPLPGSRKGTQYF.

The V call is TRBV19, the J call TRBJ1-2, with no clear D. The CDR3 consists of 14 residues. V was trimmed by 3 bases and J by 4 bases, leaving 12 bases between them. Looked up from germline, CDR1 is LNHDA and CDR2 is SQIVND (reference sequence). The CDR3 DNA reads TGTGCCAGTAGTATCCCGACTGCCATCTATGGCTACACCTTC. This gives the protein CASSIPTAIYGYTF.

In this sample, this clone turned up a few times. This chain links TRBV19 with TRBJ1-1, with D possibly matching TRBD1 (5 bases). Trimming stripped 3 bases from V and 4 bases from J, with 15 bases between. Per germline, CDR1 LNHDA and CDR2 SQIVND (reference sequence). CDR3 size: 15 residues. Here the CDR3 DNA reads TGTGCCAGTAGTATTGGGGAGGGGCTGGCCACTGAAGCTTTCTTT. It is translated as CASSIGEGLATEAFF.